The 31 T cell receptor beta chains below were found in one sample sequenced in a study of identical twins. From the 5' RACE reads, TCRdb called clonotypes with MiXCR, one entry per CDR3 protein. The data hold roughly 690,000 distinct CDR3 sequences, with 6% to 6.5% observed a single time. Sequencing used naive T cells sorted from blood. Every receptor here comes from a man aged 18-30 years in good health.

This clonotype was detected only a few times. The V gene is TRBV12-5, the J gene TRBJ2-7; no definite D call. CDR3 length: 16 amino acids. Germline V lookup: CDR1 LGHNT, CDR2 FRNRAP. Trimming cost V 7 bases and J 2 bases, with 21 bases left between them. The CDR3 protein is CASVPEGKPHTYEQYV. For the CDR3, the DNA is TGTGCTAGTGTTCCGGAAGGCAAGCCCCATACCTACGAGCAGTACGTC.

This clonotype was observed a handful of times. The rearrangement uses TRBV28 and TRBJ2-5; TRBD1 agrees at 8 bases. V trimming: 4 bases; J trimming: 5 bases; junction bases outside the gene matches: 12. CDR1 MDHEN and CDR2 SYDVKM come from the germline V gene. The CDR3 runs to 16 residues. This chain's CDR3 is CASSYGGSTGGETQYF. The CDR3 DNA reads TGTGCCAGCAGTTACGGGGGTTCAACAGGGGGGGAGACCCAGTACTTC.

There are many counts of this clonotype. DNA of the CDR3: TGTGCCAGCAGTTGGGTGGGGACTGAAGCTTTCTTT. Translation: CASSWVGTEAFF. The chain uses TRBV27 and TRBJ1-1, with unresolved D. V was pared by 4 bases and J by 5 bases, with 8 bases between. This CDR3 has 12 amino acids. Germline lookup yields CDR1 MNHEY and CDR2 SMNVEV (reference sequence).

CDR3 amino acids: CASSESSGTGVDQPQHF. The CDR3, as DNA: TGTGCCAGCAGTGAGTCCTCCGGGACAGGGGTGGATCAGCCCCAGCATTTT. The genes are TRBV6-2 or TRBV6-3 and TRBJ1-5; the match to TRBD1 covers 10 bases. V shed 5 bases and J 5 bases; nucleotides not matched to a gene: 12. The length of the CDR3 is 17 residues. Germline V CDR1 and CDR2: MNHEY, SVGEGT.

At least ten counts were recorded for this clonotype. The genes are TRBV30 and TRBJ2-1; either TRBD1 or TRBD2 may fit D (5 bases each). This CDR3 spans 13 amino acids. The germline V gene has CDR1 GTSNPN and CDR2 SVGIG (reference sequence). The ends were cut back, 2 bases at V and 10 bases at J, with 15 bases in the middle. The CDR3 here is CAWSLRMGTEQFF. CDR3 sequence (DNA): TGTGCCTGGAGTCTCCGAATGGGGACCGAGCAGTTCTTC.

The chain links TRBV5-1 to TRBJ1-2, with D maybe TRBD1 (5 bases). Per germline, CDR1 SGHRS and CDR2 YFSETQ. The CDR3 has 15 amino acids. The V and J ends lost 0 bases and 4 bases respectively, with 13 bases between them. DNA of the CDR3: TGCGCCAGCAGCTTGGGTTATGGGGGGACCTATGGCTACACCTTC. Translation gives CASSLGYGGTYGYTF.

Ten or more counts support this clonotype. The V and J genes are TRBV16 and TRBJ1-1, with D hard to call. Germline loops: CDR1 KGHSY, CDR2 FQNENV. V lost 1 base to trimming and J lost 7 bases, with 7 bases between them. The CDR3 contains 12 residues. The CDR3 nucleotides read TGTGCCAGCAGCCAATGGCAAGATGAAGCTTTCTTT. Its translation is CASSQWQDEAFF.

This clonotype was recorded a few times. A read error may account for a junction end that differs from germline. The rearrangement uses TRBV3-1 and TRBJ2-1; D is uncertain. CDR1 is LGHDT, CDR2 YNNKEL, per germline (reference sequence). The CDR3 consists of 14 residues. CDR3 sequence reads: CASRQGSPGSSQFF. CDR3 DNA sequence: TGTGCCAGCAGGCAAGGATCCCCCGGGTCCTCCCAGTTCTTC.

The chain carries TRBV28 and TRBJ2-3, with D possibly matching TRBD1 (6 bases). Germline V lookup: CDR1 MDHEN, CDR2 SYDVKM. The V and J ends lost 6 bases and 9 bases respectively, with 25 bases between them. The CDR3 loop spans 16 amino acids. CDR3 DNA sequence: TGTGCCAGCAGCCACTCATCTGGGACATCCTTAGGCACGCAGTATTTT. It encodes CASSHSSGTSLGTQYF. Supplemented by reference TRBV28 and TRBJ2-3, the full variable domain reads DVKVTQSSRYLVKRTGEKVFLECVQDMDHENMFWYRQDPGLGLRLIYFSYDVKMKEKGDIPEGYSVSREKKERFSLILESASTNQTSMYLCASSHSSGTSLGTQYFGPGTRLTVL.

This rearrangement joins TRBV7-3 to TRBJ2-3; 9 bases are a match to TRBD2. Germline assignment: CDR1 SGHTA and CDR2 FQGTGA. The J segment lost 2 bases and the V segment lost 3 bases, leaving 3 bases of the junction unmatched. CDR3 length: 15 amino acids. CDR3 sequence: CASSFSGSFTDTQYF. The CDR3 region has the DNA TGTGCCAGCAGCTTTAGCGGGAGTTTCACAGATACGCAGTATTTT.

The rearrangement joins TRBV5-1 to TRBJ2-3, with a tentative D call TRBD1 (6 bases). Per germline, CDR1 SGHRS and CDR2 YFSETQ. The germline V and J ends were trimmed by 2 bases and 2 bases, with 15 bases remaining between them. The CDR3 consists of 16 residues. The CDR3 sequence is CASSFGQGLFTDTQYF. The CDR3 DNA sequence: TGCGCCAGCAGCTTCGGGCAGGGGCTGTTCACAGATACGCAGTATTTT.

This clonotype has just a few counts. The rearrangement links TRBV6-1 to TRBJ1-1; weak D call: TRBD1 (5 bases). Trimming left V 3 bases short and J 0 bases short, with 11 bases between. CDR1 MNHNS and CDR2 SASEGT come from the germline V gene. CDR3 size: 15 residues. CDR3 DNA sequence: TGTGCCAGCAGTGATGTCTGGGGCATGAACACTGAAGCTTTCTTT. As protein: CASSDVWGMNTEAFF.

About this clonotype itself: Being one base from a much bigger clone, this may be a read error. The V gene is TRBV12-3 or TRBV12-4, the J gene TRBJ2-3; D may be TRBD1 or TRBD2 (5 bases each). This CDR3 has 17 residues. The CDR3 DNA reads as TGTGCCAGCAGTTTAAGTGGACACCAATCTAGCAGAGATACGCAGTATTTT. This gives the protein CASSLSGHQSSRDTQYF.

There are a few counts of this clonotype. The chain couples TRBV12-3 or TRBV12-4 to TRBJ2-1; TRBD2 agrees at 8 bases. Germline trimming cut 6 bases from V and 5 bases from J; bases unmatched to any gene: 12. CDR3 length equals 16 residues. CDR3: CASSSPREGRHNEQFF. Written as DNA, the CDR3 is TGTGCCAGCAGCTCCCCTCGGGAGGGGCGGCACAATGAGCAGTTCTTC.

This sequence joins TRBV20-1 and TRBJ1-2; 7 nucleotides align to TRBD1. V trimming: 1 base; J trimming: 2 bases; junction bases outside the gene matches: 7. Per the germline V gene, CDR1 is DFQATT and CDR2 is SNEGSKA (reference sequence). The CDR3 has 15 residues. The CDR3 nucleotides read TGCAGTGCTAGAGTGCGGGACAGCAAAAACTATGGCTACACCTTC. Translated: CSARVRDSKNYGYTF.

This clonotype was counted only a few times. The chain employs TRBV6-1 and TRBJ2-2; 9 nucleotides align to TRBD1. This CDR3 is 15 amino acids long. CDR1 is MNHNS and CDR2 is SASEGT in the germline V gene. V gave up 4 bases and J gave up 5 bases; unmatched junction bases: 5. CDR3 in amino acids: CASSADRGRTGELFF. CDR3 DNA sequence: TGTGCCAGCAGTGCGGACAGGGGACGAACCGGGGAGCTGTTTTTT.

There are many counts of this clonotype. The chain employs TRBV20-1 and TRBJ2-7, with D possibly matching TRBD1 (6 bases). V was trimmed by 6 bases and J by 0 bases, leaving 12 bases between them. This CDR3 spans 13 amino acids. Germline loops: CDR1 DFQATT, CDR2 SNEGSKA (reference sequence). CDR3 region: CSATTGISYEQYF. CDR3 bases: TGCAGTGCCACAACAGGGATCTCCTACGAGCAGTACTTC.

In this sample, this clonotype turned up many times. This chain connects TRBV7-3 to TRBJ2-2; D perhaps matches TRBD2 (6 bases). The CDR3 is made up of 16 amino acids. Germline V CDR1 and CDR2: SGHTA, FQGTGA. V lost 5 bases, J lost 1 base, and 14 bases lay in between. The CDR3 DNA follows: TGTGCCAGCAGCCCAGCCGGGACTTTGAACACCGGGGAGCTGTTTTTT. This codes for CASSPAGTLNTGELFF.

In this sample, this clonotype turned up many times. The genes are TRBV6-1 and TRBJ2-7; possible D gene TRBD2, 6 bases. The V gene lost 6 bases and the J gene lost 4 bases, with 19 bases spanning the gap. Per the germline V gene, CDR1 is MNHNS and CDR2 is SASEGT. The CDR3 sequence is 15 residues long. CDR3 loop: CASRRGTPRSYEQYF. DNA of the CDR3: TGTGCCAGCAGAAGAGGGACTCCCAGGAGTTACGAGCAGTACTTC.

This clonotype was picked up many times. The chain has TRBV6-1 and TRBJ1-5; D is perhaps TRBD1 (6 bases). V lost 8 bases and J 3 bases, leaving 17 bases between the germline ends. From germline, CDR1 is MNHNS and CDR2 SASEGT. CDR3 length: 15 residues. As DNA, the CDR3 is TGTGCCAGCGCCGCCGGGACAAGGGACAATCAGCCCCAGCATTTT. Amino acid sequence: CASAAGTRDNQPQHF.

The chain combines TRBV4-1 with TRBJ1-4, with D perhaps matching TRBD1 (5 bases). Trimming stripped 2 bases from V and 3 bases from J, with 13 bases between. Germline V lookup: CDR1 MGHRA, CDR2 YSYEKL. This CDR3 spans 16 amino acids. The CDR3 region is CASSQHPGPANEKLFF. In DNA, the CDR3 is TGCGCCAGCAGCCAACACCCGGGACCGGCTAATGAAAAACTGTTTTTT.

This clonotype was recorded at least ten times. The rearrangement joins TRBV7-9 to TRBJ2-5, with 7 positions matching TRBD1. CDR1 is SEHNR, CDR2 FQNEAQ, per germline (reference sequence). The CDR3 is 17 amino acids. Losses at the gene ends were 2 bases for V and 5 bases for J; bases not matched to a gene: 14. The CDR3 DNA reads as TGTGCCAGCAGCTTATTAGGGGCAGGGGGTATGCGGGAGACCCAGTACTTC. Amino acid sequence: CASSLLGAGGMRETQYF.

The rearrangement joins TRBV27 to TRBJ2-1; TRBD2 aligns across 7 bases. Germline V gives CDR1 MNHEY, CDR2 SMNVEV (reference sequence). The CDR3 length is 16 residues. The V and J ends lost 5 bases and 7 bases, in that order; junction bases with no gene match: 14. The DNA for the CDR3 is TGTGCCAGCAGTCTCTCCGGGACCCCGGGAGGTAATGAGCAGTTCTTC. Amino acid sequence: CASSLSGTPGGNEQFF.

Ten or more counts support this clonotype. The chain links TRBV24-1 to TRBJ2-1, with 7 bases fitting TRBD1. The CDR3 contains 14 residues. V gave up 0 bases and J gave up 8 bases; unmatched junction bases: 3. Germline CDR1 reads KGHDR; CDR2 reads SFDVKD. The CDR3 spells CATSDLGTADEQFF. The CDR3 DNA is TGTGCCACCAGTGATTTGGGGACAGCAGATGAGCAGTTCTTC.

V gene TRBV27 combines with J gene TRBJ2-1, with 7 bases aligning to TRBD2. The CDR3 contains 15 residues. Germline values: CDR1 MNHEY, CDR2 SMNVEV (reference sequence). The V and J ends lost 3 bases and 4 bases, in that order; junction bases with no gene match: 6. The CDR3 DNA follows: TGTGCCAGCAGTTTTGGGCGGGGGATATACAATGAGCAGTTCTTC. Translated: CASSFGRGIYNEQFF.

The table lists this clonotype with many counts. The chain combines TRBV30 with TRBJ2-3, with D maybe TRBD2 (5 bases). CDR1 GTSNPN and CDR2 SVGIG come from the germline V gene (reference sequence). The CDR3 consists of 15 residues. V dropped 0 bases and J dropped 4 bases, with 14 bases sitting between them. CDR3 amino acids: CAWSVGGSGPDTQYF. CDR3 DNA: TGTGCCTGGAGTGTGGGTGGGAGTGGTCCAGATACGCAGTATTTT.

This clonotype was observed at least ten times. One junction end disagrees with the germline gene, perhaps due to a read error. V is TRBV7-9 and J is TRBJ2-1; tentatively, D is TRBD2 (6 bases). Germline lookup yields CDR1 SEHNR and CDR2 FQNEAQ (reference sequence). The CDR3 length is 15 residues. CDR3 DNA: TGTGCCAGCAGCTACCTCGGGAGTACCTATAATGAGCAGTTCTTC. Its translation is CASSYLGSTYNEQFF.

This chain connects TRBV5-1 to TRBJ2-6; TRBD2 agrees at 10 bases. Germline-derived CDR1 and CDR2 are SGHRS and YFSETQ. V shed 4 bases, J shed 1 base, and the junction held 8 bases outside the gene matches. The CDR3 contains 18 residues. Here the CDR3 DNA reads TGCGCCAGCAGCCGGGGACTAGCGAGCAATTCTGGGGCCAACGTCCTGACTTTC. Its translation: CASSRGLASNSGANVLTF.

The chain recombines TRBV5-1 with TRBJ2-1, with D perhaps matching TRBD1 (6 bases). Germline V gene sequence: CDR1 SGHRS, CDR2 YFSETQ. V shed 9 bases and J shed 4 bases, with 23 bases lying between them. The CDR3 runs to 16 residues. The CDR3 DNA is TGCGCCAACGCGGACAGTGGGACAACCCTTTACAATGAGCAGTTCTTC. This gives the protein CANADSGTTLYNEQFF. Drawing the rest from reference TRBV5-1 and TRBJ2-1, the complete variable domain is KAGVTQTPRYLIKTRGQQVTLSCSPISGHRSVSWYQQTPGQGLQFLFEYFSETQRNKGNFPGRFSGRQFSNSRSEMNVSTLELGDSALYLCANADSGTTLYNEQFFGPGTRLTVL.

Ten or more counts support this clonotype. This rearrangement joins TRBV4-1 to TRBJ2-2, with 11 bases fitting TRBD1. Per germline, CDR1 MGHRA and CDR2 YSYEKL. The CDR3 totals 16 residues. V trimming: 1 base; J trimming: 5 bases; junction bases outside the gene matches: 3. CDR3 sequence: CASSQGTGGRTGELFF. The CDR3 coding sequence is TGCGCCAGCAGCCAAGGGACAGGGGGCAGGACCGGGGAGCTGTTTTTT.

This clonotype occurred a few times. This chain links TRBV4-1 with TRBJ2-2, with 7 bases matching TRBD2. V gave up 2 bases and J gave up 2 bases; unmatched junction bases: 5. Germline CDR1 and CDR2: MGHRA and YSYEKL. This CDR3 has 16 amino acids. The CDR3, as DNA: TGCGCCAGCAGCCAATTTGCTAGCGGAAACACCGGGGAGCTGTTTTTT. This codes for CASSQFASGNTGELFF.